One sample yielded the 7 T cell receptor beta chains listed below, sequenced in a study of a mutant IDH1 vaccine in newly diagnosed glioma. Described time point: week 11, during vaccination. Doses comprised 300 ug of mutant IDH1 20-mer peptide each, plus topical imiquimod. Here immunoSEQ multiplex PCR was the method, and the copy in TCRdb shows in-frame clones only, minus some. The sample holds 55,000 to 65,000 clones, around 80% seen once. These receptors have no identified antigens. Sequences were derived from PBMCs, sampled from a glioma patient whose treatment included an IDH1 peptide vaccine. The origin of the receptors is a middle-aged man with glioma.

The chain recombines TRBV19 with TRBJ1-4, with D hard to call. Germline V gives CDR1 LNHDA, CDR2 SQIVND (reference sequence). This CDR3 contains 15 residues. The ends were cut back, 1 base at V and 6 bases at J, with 12 bases in the middle. The CDR3 nucleotides read TGTGCCAGTAGTATAGTTTCCGGGTCGTATGAAAAACTGTTTTTT. It translates to CASSIVSGSYEKLFF.

CDR3 sequence reads: CASSFGTGGVVGELFF. As DNA, the CDR3 is TGTGCCAGCAGCTTTGGGACAGGGGGAGTTGTCGGGGAGCTGTTTTTT. This rearrangement joins TRBV5-5 to TRBJ2-2; TRBD1 agrees at 11 bases. V lost 2 bases and J lost 7; bases outside the gene matches: 7. The length of the CDR3 is 16 residues. Germline CDR1 and CDR2: SGHKS and YYEKEE (reference sequence).

This clone was counted between two and nine times. The CDR3 spells CASSAEDSEAFF. The CDR3 nucleotides read TGTGCCAGCAGCGCGGAGGACTCTGAAGCTTTCTTT. The V and J genes are TRBV2 and TRBJ1-1; D unclear. V dropped 6 bases and J dropped 6 bases, with 11 bases sitting between them. This CDR3 has 12 residues. The germline gives CDR1 SNHLY, CDR2 FYNNEI.

This chain joins TRBV2 and TRBJ2-7; 8 nucleotides line up with TRBD1. Germline V gene data show CDR1 as SNHLY and CDR2 as FYNNEI. Germline trimming cut 6 bases from V and 0 bases from J; bases unmatched to any gene: 7. The CDR3 sequence is 15 residues long. The CDR3 DNA is TGTGCCAGCAGCGCCGGGACAGGACTCTCCTACGAGCAGTACTTC. Translating gives CASSAGTGLSYEQYF.

This clone was observed a single time. This chain connects TRBV2 to TRBJ2-2; 11 nucleotides line up with TRBD1. CDR1 is SNHLY, CDR2 FYNNEI, per germline. The V gene end was trimmed by 8 bases and the J gene end by 5 bases; junction bases not matched to a gene: 7. The CDR3 covers 15 residues. Written as DNA, the CDR3 is TGTGCCAGCCAGGGGACAGGGGGGATGACCGGGGAGCTGTTTTTT. Its protein product is CASQGTGGMTGELFF.

V gene TRBV2 combines with J gene TRBJ2-7; the D gene is possibly TRBD1 (8 bases). Looked up from germline, CDR1 is SNHLY and CDR2 is FYNNEI. V was cut by 6 bases and J by 6 bases, with 15 bases left in between. CDR3 length: 13 residues. The CDR3 DNA is TGTGCCAGCAGAGAGGACAGGGAGGGCGAGCAGTACTTC. Translation gives CASREDREGEQYF.

This clone was seen just once. J is TRBJ2-4 and V is TRBV6-6, with D tentatively TRBD2 (5 bases). V was clipped by 2 bases and J by 8 bases, with 19 bases between them. This CDR3 is built from 16 residues. The germline gives CDR1 MNHNY, CDR2 SVGAGI (reference sequence). The DNA for the CDR3 is TGTGCCAGCAGTTACCTGCCCCCTAGCACTTTATACATTCAGTACTTC. It translates to CASSYLPPSTLYIQYF.